A selection of T cell receptor beta chains follows, all from one sample in a study of tumor-infiltrating lymphocytes in localized non-small cell lung cancer. Sequencing was performed with immunoSEQ multiplex PCR; in TCRdb, only in-frame clones are kept and a portion is missing. The table shows fewer than 11,000 clones, with around 76% occurring only once. Sequenced: uninvolved lung tissue not adjacent to the tumor. The receptors were gathered from a human donor with non-small cell lung cancer. CDR3s include the opening cysteine and the closing phenylalanine or tryptophan. Fields, in order: D gene, V gene, clone size, J gene, CDR3 protein, CDR3 DNA. D genes are given only for firm matches. Clone size is not always given. Where it is, it says once, few, many or a class for expanded clones.

D gene: TRBD1
V gene: TRBV5-1
clone size: NA
J gene: TRBJ1-2
CDR3 protein: CASSFQGVGNYGYTF
CDR3 DNA: TGCGCCAGCAGCTTCCAGGGGGTTGGGAACTATGGCTACACCTTC

D gene: NA
V gene: TRBV7-9
clone size: NA
J gene: TRBJ1-2
CDR3 protein: CASSLAGSSLVLGYTF
CDR3 DNA: TGTGCCAGCAGCTTAGCCGGATCCTCGTTAGTCCTCGGCTACACCTTC

D gene: NA
V gene: TRBV5-5
clone size: NA
J gene: TRBJ2-6
CDR3 protein: CASSLRVRGRSGANVLTF
CDR3 DNA: TGTGCCAGCAGCTTGAGGGTCCGCGGACGCTCTGGGGCCAACGTCCTGACTTTC

D gene: NA
V gene: TRBV6-5
clone size: NA
J gene: TRBJ1-1
CDR3 protein: CASSSRQVNTEAFF
CDR3 DNA: TGTGCCAGCAGTAGCCGACAGGTGAACACTGAAGCTTTCTTT

D gene: TRBD1
V gene: TRBV10-3
clone size: NA
J gene: TRBJ1-5
CDR3 protein: CAIRDSDNQPQHF
CDR3 DNA: TGTGCCATTCGGGACAGTGACAATCAGCCCCAGCATTTT

D gene: NA
V gene: TRBV7-8
clone size: NA
J gene: TRBJ2-7
CDR3 protein: CASSPREAQTYEQYF
CDR3 DNA: TGTGCCAGCAGCCCCCGGGAAGCGCAAACCTACGAGCAGTACTTC

D gene: NA
V gene: TRBV28
clone size: NA
J gene: TRBJ2-2
CDR3 protein: CASSPGARTGELFF
CDR3 DNA: TGTGCCAGCAGCCCCGGGGCGAGGACCGGGGAGCTGTTTTTT

D gene: NA
V gene: TRBV11-2
clone size: NA
J gene: TRBJ2-3
CDR3 protein: CASSHSLAQYF
CDR3 DNA: TGTGCCAGCAGCCACTCGTTAGCGCAGTATTTT

D gene: TRBD2
V gene: TRBV10-3
clone size: NA
J gene: TRBJ2-1
CDR3 protein: CAISVLAGNYNEQFF
CDR3 DNA: TGTGCCATCAGTGTATTAGCGGGGAATTACAATGAGCAGTTCTTC

D gene: NA
V gene: TRBV7-2
clone size: NA
J gene: TRBJ2-7
CDR3 protein: CASSLAVRVEQYF
CDR3 DNA: TGTGCCAGCAGCTTAGCGGTCAGGGTCGAGCAGTACTTC

D gene: NA
V gene: TRBV10-3
clone size: few
J gene: TRBJ1-1
CDR3 protein: CATGAGLNTEAFF
CDR3 DNA: TGTGCCACTGGGGCGGGTCTGAACACTGAAGCTTTCTTT

D gene: TRBD2
V gene: TRBV7-2
clone size: NA
J gene: TRBJ2-7
CDR3 protein: CASSLAGGGSYEQYF
CDR3 DNA: TGTGCCAGCAGCCTAGCGGGAGGGGGTTCCTACGAGCAGTACTTC

D gene: TRBD1
V gene: TRBV7-9
clone size: few
J gene: TRBJ2-5
CDR3 protein: CASSFRQGSFQETQYF
CDR3 DNA: TGTGCCAGCAGTTTTAGACAGGGTTCATTCCAAGAGACCCAGTACTTC

D gene: NA
V gene: TRBV27
clone size: NA
J gene: TRBJ2-7
CDR3 protein: CASSTRPKDYEQYF
CDR3 DNA: TGTGCCAGCAGTACCCGGCCGAAGGACTACGAGCAGTACTTC

D gene: NA
V gene: TRBV2
clone size: NA
J gene: TRBJ2-3
CDR3 protein: CASSELGLGISTDTQYF
CDR3 DNA: TGTGCCAGCAGTGAACTCGGATTGGGGATTAGCACAGATACGCAGTATTTT

D gene: NA
V gene: TRBV5-1
clone size: NA
J gene: TRBJ2-2
CDR3 protein: CASSFGNSPGELFF
CDR3 DNA: TGCGCCAGCAGCTTCGGAAATAGCCCCGGGGAGCTGTTTTTT

D gene: TRBD2
V gene: TRBV6-6
clone size: NA
J gene: TRBJ2-7
CDR3 protein: CASSYSPSGAYEQYF
CDR3 DNA: TGTGCCAGCAGTTACTCTCCTAGCGGGGCATACGAGCAGTACTTC

D gene: NA
V gene: TRBV19
clone size: NA
J gene: TRBJ2-7
CDR3 protein: CASSMRVYEQYF
CDR3 DNA: TGTGCCAGTAGTATGAGGGTGTACGAGCAGTACTTC

D gene: NA
V gene: TRBV19
clone size: NA
J gene: TRBJ2-7
CDR3 protein: CASQGPDGKQYF
CDR3 DNA: TGTGCCAGTCAGGGACCGGACGGGAAGCAGTACTTC

D gene: NA
V gene: TRBV29-1
clone size: NA
J gene: TRBJ1-5
CDR3 protein: CSAANENNQPQHF
CDR3 DNA: TGCAGCGCAGCTAATGAAAACAATCAGCCCCAGCATTTT

D gene: NA
V gene: TRBV2
clone size: NA
J gene: TRBJ2-3
CDR3 protein: CASSRRGRGTDTQYF
CDR3 DNA: TGTGCCAGCAGTCGTCGGGGTCGTGGCACAGATACGCAGTATTTT

D gene: TRBD1
V gene: TRBV14
clone size: NA
J gene: TRBJ2-7
CDR3 protein: CASSQGQRYEQYF
CDR3 DNA: TGTGCCAGCAGCCAGGGACAGCGTTACGAGCAGTACTTC

D gene: NA
V gene: TRBV7-2
clone size: NA
J gene: TRBJ2-7
CDR3 protein: CASSFAGGYEQYF
CDR3 DNA: TGTGCCAGCAGCTTTGCAGGGGGGTACGAGCAGTACTTC

D gene: NA
V gene: TRBV28
clone size: once
J gene: TRBJ1-2
CDR3 protein: CASSLTLKGIGYTF
CDR3 DNA: TGTGCCAGCAGTTTAACCCTTAAGGGGATTGGCTACACCTTC

D gene: NA
V gene: TRBV14
clone size: NA
J gene: TRBJ2-5
CDR3 protein: CASSQAGLRGGGSETQYF
CDR3 DNA: TGTGCCAGCAGCCAAGCGGGCTTACGGGGAGGAGGGAGCGAGACCCAGTACTTC

D gene: TRBD1
V gene: TRBV7-2
clone size: NA
J gene: TRBJ2-7
CDR3 protein: CASSLTGSPSYEQYF
CDR3 DNA: TGTGCCAGCAGCTTGACAGGGAGCCCCTCCTACGAGCAGTACTTC

D gene: TRBD1
V gene: TRBV6-1
clone size: NA
J gene: TRBJ2-4
CDR3 protein: CASSGTGRSAKNIQYF
CDR3 DNA: TGTGCCAGCAGTGGGACAGGGAGGTCGGCCAAAAACATTCAGTACTTC

D gene: NA
V gene: TRBV7-8
clone size: NA
J gene: TRBJ1-6
CDR3 protein: CASSLPVRESYNSPLHF
CDR3 DNA: TGTGCCAGCAGCTTACCGGTCAGGGAATCCTATAATTCACCCCTCCACTTT

D gene: NA
V gene: TRBV7-2
clone size: NA
J gene: TRBJ1-2
CDR3 protein: CASSLDGNGYTF
CDR3 DNA: TGTGCCAGCAGCCTGGACGGGAATGGCTACACCTTC

D gene: NA
V gene: TRBV5-1
clone size: NA
J gene: TRBJ2-4
CDR3 protein: CASSVTARNIQYF
CDR3 DNA: TGCGCCAGCAGCGTAACCGCCCGAAACATTCAGTACTTC

D gene: NA
V gene: TRBV5-1
clone size: NA
J gene: TRBJ1-1
CDR3 protein: CASSLTPNTEAFF
CDR3 DNA: TGCGCCAGCAGCTTGACCCCTAACACTGAAGCTTTCTTT

D gene: TRBD1
V gene: TRBV4-1
clone size: few
J gene: TRBJ1-2
CDR3 protein: CAGGSGGGYTF
CDR3 DNA: TGCGCCGGGGGTTCAGGGGGGGGCTACACCTTC

D gene: NA
V gene: TRBV2
clone size: NA
J gene: TRBJ1-2
CDR3 protein: CASSPGGLGILNYGYTF
CDR3 DNA: TGTGCCAGCAGTCCTGGAGGTTTAGGCATTCTCAACTATGGCTACACCTTC

D gene: NA
V gene: TRBV7-9
clone size: once
J gene: TRBJ2-2
CDR3 protein: CASSLAGGTNTGELFF
CDR3 DNA: TGTGCCAGCAGCTTAGCAGGAGGAACGAACACCGGGGAGCTGTTTTTT

D gene: NA
V gene: TRBV2
clone size: NA
J gene: TRBJ2-1
CDR3 protein: CASRGDLSSYNEQFF
CDR3 DNA: TGTGCCAGCAGGGGAGACTTGAGCTCCTACAATGAGCAGTTCTTC

D gene: NA
V gene: TRBV7-2
clone size: NA
J gene: TRBJ2-1
CDR3 protein: CASSLVIGSSYNEQFF
CDR3 DNA: TGTGCCAGCAGCTTAGTTATAGGGAGCTCCTACAATGAGCAGTTCTTC

D gene: NA
V gene: TRBV5-6
clone size: few
J gene: TRBJ1-2
CDR3 protein: CASRSPAAPYGYTF
CDR3 DNA: TGTGCCAGCAGATCCCCAGCGGCCCCCTATGGCTACACCTTC

D gene: NA
V gene: TRBV5-6
clone size: NA
J gene: TRBJ1-1
CDR3 protein: CASSLGALRGAFF
CDR3 DNA: TGTGCCAGCAGCTTGGGGGCCTTGAGGGGAGCTTTCTTT

D gene: NA
V gene: TRBV5-4
clone size: once
J gene: TRBJ2-7
CDR3 protein: CASSLGLMGEQYF
CDR3 DNA: TGTGCCAGCAGCTTGGGGCTTATGGGCGAGCAGTACTTC

D gene: NA
V gene: TRBV5-8
clone size: NA
J gene: TRBJ1-6
CDR3 protein: CASSPGRNNSPLHF
CDR3 DNA: TGTGCCAGCAGCCCTGGACGGAACAATTCACCCCTCCACTTT

D gene: TRBD1
V gene: TRBV19
clone size: NA
J gene: TRBJ1-5
CDR3 protein: CASSIGRGPNQPQHF
CDR3 DNA: TGTGCCAGTAGTATAGGCAGGGGGCCAAATCAGCCCCAGCATTTT

D gene: TRBD2
V gene: TRBV6-5
clone size: NA
J gene: TRBJ2-7
CDR3 protein: CASFPVLAGAEQYF
CDR3 DNA: TGTGCCAGCTTCCCCGTACTAGCGGGAGCCGAGCAGTACTTC

D gene: TRBD1
V gene: TRBV5-1
clone size: few
J gene: TRBJ1-2
CDR3 protein: CASKLSGTENYGYTF
CDR3 DNA: TGCGCCAGCAAGCTATCCGGGACAGAAAACTATGGCTACACCTTC

D gene: NA
V gene: TRBV13
clone size: NA
J gene: TRBJ2-3
CDR3 protein: CASSLASTDTQYF
CDR3 DNA: TGTGCCAGCAGCTTAGCGAGTACAGATACGCAGTATTTT

D gene: NA
V gene: TRBV18
clone size: NA
J gene: TRBJ1-2
CDR3 protein: CASSQGTDYGYTF
CDR3 DNA: TGTGCCAGCTCACAAGGGACGGACTATGGCTACACCTTC